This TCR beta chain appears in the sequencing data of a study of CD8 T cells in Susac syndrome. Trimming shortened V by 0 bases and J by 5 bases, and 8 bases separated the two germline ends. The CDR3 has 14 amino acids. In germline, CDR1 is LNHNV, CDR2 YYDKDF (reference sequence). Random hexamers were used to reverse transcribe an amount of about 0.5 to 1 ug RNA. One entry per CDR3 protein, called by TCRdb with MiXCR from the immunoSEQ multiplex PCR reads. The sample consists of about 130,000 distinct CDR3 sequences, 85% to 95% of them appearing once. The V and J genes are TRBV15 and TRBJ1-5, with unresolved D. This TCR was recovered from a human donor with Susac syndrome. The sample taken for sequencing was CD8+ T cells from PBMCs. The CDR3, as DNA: TGTGCCACCAGCAGAGAGGCGGGTGATCAGCCCCAGCATTTT. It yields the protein CATSREAGDQPQHF.